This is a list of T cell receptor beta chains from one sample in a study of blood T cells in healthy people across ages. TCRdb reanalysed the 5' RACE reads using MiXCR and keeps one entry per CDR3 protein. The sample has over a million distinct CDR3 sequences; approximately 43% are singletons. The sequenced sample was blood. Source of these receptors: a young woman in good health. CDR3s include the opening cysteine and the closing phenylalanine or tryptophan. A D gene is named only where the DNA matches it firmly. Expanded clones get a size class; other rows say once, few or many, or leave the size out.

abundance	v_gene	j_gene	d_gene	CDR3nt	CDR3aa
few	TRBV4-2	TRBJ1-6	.	TGTGCCAGCAGTCCGTCTTCGGGGGATCGTAATTCACCCCTCCACTTT	CASSPSSGDRNSPLHF
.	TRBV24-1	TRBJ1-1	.	TGTGCCACCAGTGATTTTAATGTGGGCGCTGAAGCTTTCTTT	CATSDFNVGAEAFF
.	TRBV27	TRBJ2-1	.	TGTGCCAGCAGTTTATTAGGAGTAAACAATGAGCAGTTCTTC	CASSLLGVNNEQFF
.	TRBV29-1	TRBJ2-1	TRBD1	TGCAGCGTGATGGACAGGGGCCACAATGAGCAGTTCTTC	CSVMDRGHNEQFF
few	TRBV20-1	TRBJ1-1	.	TGCAGTGCTGCCCCCGAGGTCGCTGAAGCTTTCTTT	CSAAPEVAEAFF
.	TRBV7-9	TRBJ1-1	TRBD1	TGTGCCAGCAGCTTAGTGGGCCAGGGGGTTGCTGAAGCTTTCTTT	CASSLVGQGVAEAFF
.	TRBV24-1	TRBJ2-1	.	TGTGCCACCAGTGATTCGTCTAGGGTCCCCCATGAGCAGTTCTTC	CATSDSSRVPHEQFF
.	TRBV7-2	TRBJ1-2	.	TGTGCCAGCAGAGGTCATGGCTATGGCGACACCTTC	CASRGHGYGDTF
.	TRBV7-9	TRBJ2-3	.	TGTGCCAGCAGCTGGAACCAGGGAACTAGCACAGATACGCAGTATTTT	CASSWNQGTSTDTQYF
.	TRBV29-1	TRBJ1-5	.	TGCAGCGTGGCTCGGGGCGGCAATCAGCCCCAGCATTTT	CSVARGGNQPQHF
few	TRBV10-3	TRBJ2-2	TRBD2	TGTGCCATCAGTTCTAGCGGGGTAGGAACCGGGGAGCTGTTTTTT	CAISSSGVGTGELFF
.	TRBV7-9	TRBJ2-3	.	TGTGCCAGCAGCCCGGAGAGCGGGTCTAGCACAGATACGCAGTATTTT	CASSPESGSSTDTQYF
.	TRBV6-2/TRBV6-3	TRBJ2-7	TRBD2	TGTGCCAGCAGTTCCTATAGCGGGAAAAACTACGAGCAGTACTTC	CASSSYSGKNYEQYF
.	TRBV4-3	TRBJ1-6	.	TGCGCCAGCAGCCAAGATCTCACAGGCAGAAATTCACCCCTCCACTTT	CASSQDLTGRNSPLHF
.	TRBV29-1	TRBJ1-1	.	TGCAGCGTAGTGCGTTTGGACACTGAAGCTTTCTTT	CSVVRLDTEAFF
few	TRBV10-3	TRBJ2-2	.	TGTGCCATCAGTGAGGGGGGGCGCGACACCGGGGAGCTGTTTTTT	CAISEGGRDTGELFF
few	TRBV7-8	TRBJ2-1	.	TGTGCCAGCAGCTTGGAGACATGGGGCATGTTCTTC	CASSLETWGMFF
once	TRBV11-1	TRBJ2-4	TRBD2	TGTGCCAGCAGCAAACTAGGACTAGCGGACTACAATGAGCAGTACTTC	CASSKLGLADYNEQYF
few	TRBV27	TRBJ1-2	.	TGTGCCAGCAGTTCGTACAGGGTCGGCTATGGCTACACCTTC	CASSSYRVGYGYTF
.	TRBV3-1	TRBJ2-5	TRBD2	TGTGCCAGCAGCCACACGGCTAGCGGGGTCGAGACCCAGTACTTC	CASSHTASGVETQYF
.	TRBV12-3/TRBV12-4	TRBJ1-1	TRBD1	TGTGCCAGCAGGCTTGACAGGGGAAACACTGAAGCTTTCTTT	CASRLDRGNTEAFF
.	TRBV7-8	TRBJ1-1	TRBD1	TGTGCCAGCGCTAGCCAGGGACAGGGTCTTTTCGCTTTCTTT	CASASQGQGLFAFF
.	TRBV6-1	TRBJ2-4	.	TGTGCCAGCGGACTAAAACCGGGAAGAGAAAACATTCAGTACTTC	CASGLKPGRENIQYF
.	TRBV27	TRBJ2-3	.	TGTGCCAGCACCCCGGCCGGGGCTGGTACGCAGTATTTT	CASTPAGAGTQYF
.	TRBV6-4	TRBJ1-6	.	TGTGCCAGCAGTCCGGCTGGGGACAATAATTCACCCCTCCACTTT	CASSPAGDNNSPLHF
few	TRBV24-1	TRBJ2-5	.	TGTGCCACCGCCGGAGGCTCTGCGGAGACCCAGTACTTC	CATAGGSAETQYF
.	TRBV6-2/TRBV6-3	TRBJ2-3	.	TGTGCCAGCAGTTACCCCAGTGGTGGGCGTCTCCCAGATACGCAGTATTTT	CASSYPSGGRLPDTQYF
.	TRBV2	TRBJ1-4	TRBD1	TGTGCCAGCAGCGTCGGACAGGGGGAGGAAAAACTGTTTTTT	CASSVGQGEEKLFF
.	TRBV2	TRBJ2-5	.	TGTGCCAGCAGTGAAGAGGCCGGGGGGACCCAGTACTTC	CASSEEAGGTQYF
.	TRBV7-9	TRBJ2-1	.	TGTGCCAGCAGCTACCTATCGGTCCTAGCGAACAATGAGCAGTTCTTC	CASSYLSVLANNEQFF
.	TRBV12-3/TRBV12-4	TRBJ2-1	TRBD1	TGTGCCAGCAACCTGGGACAGGGAAATCATGAGCAGTTCTTC	CASNLGQGNHEQFF
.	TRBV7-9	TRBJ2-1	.	TGTGCCAGCAGCGTAATGGAGACTATTAGTGAGCAGTTCTTC	CASSVMETISEQFF
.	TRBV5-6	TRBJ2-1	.	TGTGCCAGCAGCTTGGCCCTAGCGTTCCACGAGCAGTTCTTC	CASSLALAFHEQFF
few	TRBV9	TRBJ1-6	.	TGTGCCAGCAGCGTAGGGAAGGGGGTGAATTCACCCCTCCACTTT	CASSVGKGVNSPLHF
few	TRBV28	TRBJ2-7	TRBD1	TGTGCCAGCAGTATCCAACCCGGGACAGGGGGATACGAGCAGTACTTC	CASSIQPGTGGYEQYF
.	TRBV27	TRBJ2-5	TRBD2	TGTGCCAGCAGTTTTGGGGGGAGGGAAGAGACCCAGTACTTC	CASSFGGREETQYF
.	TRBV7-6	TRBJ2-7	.	TGTGCCAGCAAACAAACTGGGCGGCACGAGCAGTACTTC	CASKQTGRHEQYF
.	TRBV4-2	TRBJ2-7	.	TGTGCCAGCAGCCAGGATGGGATCTCCGACGAGCAGTACTTC	CASSQDGISDEQYF
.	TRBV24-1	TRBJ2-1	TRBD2	TGTGCCACCAGTGACCCACCTAGCGGGAGACGCAATGAGCAGTTCTTC	CATSDPPSGRRNEQFF
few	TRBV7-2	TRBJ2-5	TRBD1	TGTGCCAGCAGTTTCCGGACAGGGCCTTGGGAGACCCAGTACTTC	CASSFRTGPWETQYF
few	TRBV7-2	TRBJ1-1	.	TGTGCCAGCACCTTGGCCGGGACACACTTTCAGAAGAACACTGAAGCTTTCTTT	CASTLAGTHFQKNTEAFF
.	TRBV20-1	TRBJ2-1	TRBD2	TGCAGTGCTAGAGCCCCGCCGGGACTAGATCACAATGAGCAGCTCTTC	CSARAPPGLDHNEQLF
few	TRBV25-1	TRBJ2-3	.	TGTGCCAGCAGTGAGGAGACGACAGCCTACACAGATACGCAGTATTTT	CASSEETTAYTDTQYF
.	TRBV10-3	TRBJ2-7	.	TGTGCCATCAGTGAGTCGTTGAGGACCGAGCAGTACTTC	CAISESLRTEQYF